Listed here is a single TCR beta chain. The antigen is unknown. Only in-frame clones appear in the TCRdb table, and some are missing; sequencing was by immunoSEQ multiplex PCR. The table records under 140,000 clones, 81% of them present only once. This sample is part of a study of T cell responses to AZD1222 COVID-19 vaccine. Findings and caveats of the study: Repertoires were obtained only post-peak T cell response. There were vaccine-associated CD4 TCRs across spike, dominant at 160-218 and 743-854. Only six or seven AZD1222 recipients were seropositive at baseline.

The source was peripheral blood, collected on day 0 of AZD1222 vaccination. The source of this sequence is an adult in good health.

CDR3 loop: CASSRSGTSFPDTQYF. CDR3 nucleotide sequence: TGTGCCAGCAGCAGATCCGGGACTAGCTTTCCAGATACGCAGTATTTT. The chain has TRBV13 and TRBJ2-3; TRBD2 aligns across 9 bases. There are 16 residues in the CDR3. With 5 bases clipped from V and 4 bases from J, the junction kept 10 bases outside the gene matches. CDR1 and CDR2 from the germline V gene are PRHDT and FYEKMQ (reference sequence). Looking up the rest from reference TRBV13 and TRBJ2-3 gives the full variable domain: AAGVIQSPRHLIKEKRETATLKCYPIPRHDTVYWYQQGPGQDPQFLISFYEKMQSDKGSIPDRFSAQQFSDYHSELNMSSLELGDSALYFCASSRSGTSFPDTQYFGPGTRLTVL.